This entry is about one T cell receptor beta chain. This clone was seen only a few times. The antigen it recognizes is unknown. Qualities for individual bases were not recorded, and no much larger clone is one base off. This sample was included in a study of CD8+ T cells in alopecia areata (dated by TCRdb to the late 2010s). Study-level background: The treated patients took part in an open-label pilot trial in which moderate-to-severe alopecia areata was treated with oral tofacitinib at 5 to 10 mg twice daily. Scalp clonality was compared across normal scalp (n=4), patchy alopecia areata scalp (n=8), and alopecia totalis/universalis scalp (n=8). Human TCRbeta sequencing covered scalp tissue and sorted CD4+ and CD8+ peripheral blood T cells from patchy and totalis/universalis alopecia areata patients and healthy controls. Patients received tofacitinib for 6 to 18 months and were then followed off drug for 6 months to check for delayed response and recurrence. The RNA source kit depended on sample type: the PAXgene miRNA kit for fixed scalp, the miRNeasy kit for PBMCs, and the RNeasy kit for mouse skin. Biopsies were taken from tofacitinib-treated patients at baseline and at 4 and 24 weeks of treatment, and a later scalp biopsy was taken in several of the tofacitinib-treated patients. The SALT score, which quantifies the percentage of affected scalp surface area, was used to measure disease severity in treated patients. immunoSEQ multiplex PCR using 35 Vbeta forward primers and 13 Jbeta reverse primers was used to amplify TCRbeta CDR3 regions. In both human patients and the C3H/HeJ mouse model, the study applied high-throughput TCRbeta sequencing to look at T cell clonal expansion in alopecia areata. Overall results and qualifications from the work: Tofacitinib significantly decreased scalp clonality and the number of expanded CD8+ clones among the top 100 scalp clones. Unlike mouse skin, which is dominated by gammadelta T cells, normal human skin has resident alphabeta T cells that are also sequenced, and this complicates analysis of the scalp TCR repertoire. Many expanded lesional clones persisted in scalp and blood during tofacitinib treatment, which may partly explain relapse after stopping treatment. Because the treated cohort was small and had only one nonresponder, larger studies are needed to examine links between baseline CD8+ expansion and response. Compared with mice, TCR sequences shared between patients were less clear, possibly partly because of HLA diversity across the patient population. Higher clonality and more expanded CD8+ clones were observed in lesional scalp than in normal scalp, particularly in alopecia totalis/universalis, a finding suggestive of antigenic drive.

The protocol used for the library was the immunoSEQ multiplex PCR assay. For TCR sequencing, RNA was extracted from every sample and reverse transcribed into cDNA to serve as template. SuperScript III was used for first-strand cDNA synthesis, primed with a 2:1 mix of oligo-dT and random hexamers. A synthetic immune receptor repertoire was used to assess amplification bias, and residual bias was removed computationally. As for the original processing: Raw reads were preprocessed to remove errors, and CDR3 was defined by IMGT conventions from the conserved cysteine to phenylalanine. To get clonality, Shannon entropy was normalized by log2 of the number of productive unique TCRs and the result was subtracted from 1. Whether each scalp clone was CD4 or CD8 was inferred by checking scalp TCRbeta sequences against the CD4 and CD8 repertoires from sorted blood. In its TCRdb copy, this immuneACCESS table keeps in-frame sequences only and misses some clones. Where compared with another copy, unresolved V genes explain less than half of these, and the others have no known cause. The DNA was the basis for D and trimming; V, J and clone size are from that table. The sample table shows approximately 90,000 clones, and 70% to 80% are seen once. 15% to 20% of the sample is in the top ten clones.

The sample's treatment or condition, from its label and the paper: oral pan-JAK inhibitor, 5-10 mg twice daily. Lesional scalp punch biopsies and peripheral blood were collected from alopecia areata patients. PBMCs were isolated by density centrifugation and stained for CD3, CD4 and CD8, and CD4+ and CD8+ T cells were sorted on a FACSAria. CDR1 and CDR2, per the germline V gene, are SGHRS and YFSETQ. The CDR3 holds 13 amino acids from the cysteine to the phenylalanine. Only the CDR3 DNA stays, 39 bases, in frame from base 1. At the junction V is shortened by 0 bases and J by 2 bases, with 6 bases in between.

This clonotype was sampled from a human donor with alopecia areata. The chain joins TRBV5-1 to TRBJ2-7; the D gene remains uncertain. The specimen was CD8+ T cells sorted from blood, collected at approximately week 42, from a patient treated with tofacitinib. This receptor carries the CDR3 CASSLDSTYEQYF. The nucleotide sequence is given as TGCGCCAGCAGCTTGGACAGTACCTACGAGCAGTACTTC.